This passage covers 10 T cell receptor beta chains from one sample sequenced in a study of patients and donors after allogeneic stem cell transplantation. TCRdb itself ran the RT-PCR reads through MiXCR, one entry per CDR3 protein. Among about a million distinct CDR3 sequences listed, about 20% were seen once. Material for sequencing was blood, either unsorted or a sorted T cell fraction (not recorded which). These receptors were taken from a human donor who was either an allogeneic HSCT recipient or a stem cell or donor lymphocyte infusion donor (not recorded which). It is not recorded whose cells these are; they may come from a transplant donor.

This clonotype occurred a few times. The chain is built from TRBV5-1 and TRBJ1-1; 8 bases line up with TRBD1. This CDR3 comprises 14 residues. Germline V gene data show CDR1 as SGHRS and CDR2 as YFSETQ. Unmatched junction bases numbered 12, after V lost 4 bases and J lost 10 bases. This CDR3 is CASSPTRTDRVAFF. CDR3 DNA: TGCGCCAGCAGCCCTACCCGGACGGACAGGGTAGCTTTCTTT. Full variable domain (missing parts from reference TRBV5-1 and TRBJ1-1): KAGVTQTPRYLIKTRGQQVTLSCSPISGHRSVSWYQQTPGQGLQFLFEYFSETQRNKGNFPGRFSGRQFSNSRSEMNVSTLELGDSALYLCASSPTRTDRVAFFGQGTRLTVV.

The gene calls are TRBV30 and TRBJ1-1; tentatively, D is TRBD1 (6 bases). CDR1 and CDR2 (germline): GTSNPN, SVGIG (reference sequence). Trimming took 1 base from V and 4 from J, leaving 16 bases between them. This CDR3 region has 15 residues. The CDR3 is CAWSAVGRGGTEAFF. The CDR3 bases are TGTGCCTGGAGTGCGGTCGGCAGGGGAGGCACTGAAGCTTTCTTT. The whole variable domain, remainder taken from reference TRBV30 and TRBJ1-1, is SQTIHQWPATLVQPVGSPLSLECTVEGTSNPNLYWYRQAAGRGLQLLFYSVGIGQISSEVPQNLSASRPQDRQFILSSKKLLLSDSGFYLCAWSAVGRGGTEAFFGQGTRLTVV.

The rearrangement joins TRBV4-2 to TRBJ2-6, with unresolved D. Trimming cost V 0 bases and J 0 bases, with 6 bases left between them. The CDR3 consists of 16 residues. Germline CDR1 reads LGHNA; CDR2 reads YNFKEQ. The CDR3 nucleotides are TGTGCCAGCAGCCAAGAAGGCCTCTCTGGGGCCAACGTCCTGACTTTC. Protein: CASSQEGLSGANVLTF.

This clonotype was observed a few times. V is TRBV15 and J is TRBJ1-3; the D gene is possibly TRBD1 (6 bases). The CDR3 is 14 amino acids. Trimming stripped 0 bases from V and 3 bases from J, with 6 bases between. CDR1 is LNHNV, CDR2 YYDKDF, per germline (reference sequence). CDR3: CATSRDRGGNTIYF. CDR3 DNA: TGTGCCACCAGCAGAGACAGGGGTGGAAACACCATATATTTT.

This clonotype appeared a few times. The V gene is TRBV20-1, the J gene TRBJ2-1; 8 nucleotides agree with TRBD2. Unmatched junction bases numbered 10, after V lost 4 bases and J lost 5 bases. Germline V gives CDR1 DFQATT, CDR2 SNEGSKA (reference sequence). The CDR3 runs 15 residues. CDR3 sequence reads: CSAKRTSRNDNEQFF. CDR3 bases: TGCAGTGCTAAACGGACTAGCCGAAACGACAATGAGCAGTTCTTC.

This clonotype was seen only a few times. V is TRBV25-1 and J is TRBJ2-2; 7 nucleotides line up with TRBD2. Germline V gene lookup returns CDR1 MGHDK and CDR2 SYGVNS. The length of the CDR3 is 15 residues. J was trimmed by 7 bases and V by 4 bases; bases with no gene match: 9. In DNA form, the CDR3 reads TGTGCCAGCAGTGCCCAAGCGGGATCCCACGGGGAGCTGTTTTTT. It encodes CASSAQAGSHGELFF.

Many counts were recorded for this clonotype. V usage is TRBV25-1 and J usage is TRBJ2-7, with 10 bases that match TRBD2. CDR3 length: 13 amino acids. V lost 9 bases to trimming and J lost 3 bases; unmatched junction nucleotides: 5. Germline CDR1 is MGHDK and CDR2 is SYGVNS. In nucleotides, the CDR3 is TGTGCCAGGGGGAAGCGGGAGGGCTACGAGCAGTACTTC. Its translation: CARGKREGYEQYF.

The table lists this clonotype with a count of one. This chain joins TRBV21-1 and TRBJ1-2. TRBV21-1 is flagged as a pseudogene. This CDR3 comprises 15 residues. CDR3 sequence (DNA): TGTGCCAGCAGCAAGCCCCTAGCGATGGAAAGTGGCTACACCTTC. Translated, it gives CASSKPLAMESGYTF.

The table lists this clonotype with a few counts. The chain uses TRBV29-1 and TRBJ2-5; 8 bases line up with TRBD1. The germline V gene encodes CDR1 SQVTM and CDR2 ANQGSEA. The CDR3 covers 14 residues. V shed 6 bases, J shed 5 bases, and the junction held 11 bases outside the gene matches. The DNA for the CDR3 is TGCAGCGTGAGGCAGGGGGCTTTTGCTGAGACCCAGTACTTC. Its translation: CSVRQGAFAETQYF. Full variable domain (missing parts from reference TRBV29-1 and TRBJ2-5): SAVISQKPSRDICQRGTSLTIQCQVDSQVTMMFWYRQQPGQSLTLIATANQGSEATYESGFVIDKFPISRPNLTFSTLTVSNMSPEDSSIYLCSVRQGAFAETQYFGPGTRLLVL.

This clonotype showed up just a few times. The CDR3 here is CASISGTSGNRGTDTQYF. The CDR3 bases are TGTGCCAGCATTTCCGGGACTAGCGGAAATAGGGGCACAGATACGCAGTATTTT. The V gene is TRBV12-3 or TRBV12-4, the J gene TRBJ2-3, with 11 nucleotides matching TRBD2. The junction had 13 bases not matched to a gene; V was cut back by 7 bases and J by 1 base. The CDR3 is made up of 18 amino acids.